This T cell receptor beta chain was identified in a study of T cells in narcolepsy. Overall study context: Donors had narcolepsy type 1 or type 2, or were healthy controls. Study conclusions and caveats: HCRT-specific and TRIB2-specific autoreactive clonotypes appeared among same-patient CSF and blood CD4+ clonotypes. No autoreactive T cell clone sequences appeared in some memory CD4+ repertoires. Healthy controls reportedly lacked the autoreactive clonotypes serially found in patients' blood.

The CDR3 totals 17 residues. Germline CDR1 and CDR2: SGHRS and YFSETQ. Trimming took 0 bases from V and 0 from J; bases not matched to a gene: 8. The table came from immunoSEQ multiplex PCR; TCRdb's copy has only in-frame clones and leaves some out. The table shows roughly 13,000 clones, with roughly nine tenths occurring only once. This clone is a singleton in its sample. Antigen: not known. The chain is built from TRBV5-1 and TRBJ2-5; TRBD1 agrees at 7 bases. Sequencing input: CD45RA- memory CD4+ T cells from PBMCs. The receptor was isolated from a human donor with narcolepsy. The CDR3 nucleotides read TGCGCCAGCAGCTTGGTATATGGACAGGCGAACCAAGAGACCCAGTACTTC. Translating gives CASSLVYGQANQETQYF.